The source of this T cell receptor beta chain is a study of memory CD4+ T cells and cytomegalovirus serostatus. Study-level background: Healthy Belgian adult donors included 9 or 10 CMV-positive and about two dozen CMV-negative people. Study observations and caveats: Of 150 to 200 reported CMV TCRbeta sequences, 65 to 85 were found in memory CD4+ repertoires. A US-trained random forest predicted CMV serostatus with median AUC 0.91.

This clone was observed a few times. Antigen: not known. From germline, CDR1 is SGHNT and CDR2 YYREEE (reference sequence). This CDR3 has 15 amino acids. The V and J ends lost 4 bases and 9 bases respectively, with 20 bases between them. The sort gate was single viable CD3+CD4+CD8-CD45RO+ cells for memory CD4+ T cells. CMV serostatus came from serum IgG against pp150, pp28, p38, p52. Assay: immunoSEQ multiplex PCR; the TCRdb copy retains only in-frame clones and omits some. The sample consists of 46,000 or so clones, approximately 78% of them appearing once. The chain couples TRBV5-4 to TRBJ2-4; D assignment may be TRBD1 or TRBD2 (5 bases each). Source material: memory CD4+ T cells from blood. The clonotype comes from an adult in good health and CMV-seronegative. The CDR3 region is CASSDGTATRVIQYF. The CDR3 bases are TGTGCCAGCAGCGACGGGACGGCGACGCGCGTCATTCAGTACTTC.